This T cell receptor (beta chain) was sequenced during a study of cytomegalovirus exposure and HLA in healthy donors. Whole-study findings and limits: In an earlier analysis, most TCR beta V segments were productive about 87% or about 30% of the time. Specificity for CMV antigens was confirmed in vitro for three of the CMV-associated chains.

This CDR3 spans 14 amino acids. Per the germline V gene, CDR1 is MNHEY and CDR2 is SMNVEV (reference sequence). V was pared by 3 bases and J by 9 bases, with 5 bases of the junction left unmatched. In the case of this clone: As yet, its antigen is unknown.

The study ran its PCR with 60 Vbeta and 13 Jbeta primers. The repertoire was sequenced with immunoSEQ multiplex PCR; TCRdb's copy has only in-frame clones and lacks some. Seen here are about 110,000 clones, over 75% observed once, and the top ten hold about 2.7%. The clonotype originates from a woman younger than 35 in good health and CMV-seronegative. Specimen: PBMCs. V and J are TRBV27 and TRBJ1-4; TRBD1 matches at 9 bases. CDR3 sequence reads: CASSFGTGSKKLFF. The CDR3, as DNA: TGTGCCAGCAGTTTCGGGACAGGGTCAAAAAAACTGTTTTTT. The entire variable domain, with the rest obtained from reference TRBV27 and TRBJ1-4, is as follows: EAQVTQNPRYLITVTGKKLTVTCSQNMNHEYMSWYRQDPGLGLRQIYYSMNVEVTDKGDVPEGYKVSRKEKRNFPLILESPSPNQTSLYFCASSFGTGSKKLFFGSGTQLSVL.